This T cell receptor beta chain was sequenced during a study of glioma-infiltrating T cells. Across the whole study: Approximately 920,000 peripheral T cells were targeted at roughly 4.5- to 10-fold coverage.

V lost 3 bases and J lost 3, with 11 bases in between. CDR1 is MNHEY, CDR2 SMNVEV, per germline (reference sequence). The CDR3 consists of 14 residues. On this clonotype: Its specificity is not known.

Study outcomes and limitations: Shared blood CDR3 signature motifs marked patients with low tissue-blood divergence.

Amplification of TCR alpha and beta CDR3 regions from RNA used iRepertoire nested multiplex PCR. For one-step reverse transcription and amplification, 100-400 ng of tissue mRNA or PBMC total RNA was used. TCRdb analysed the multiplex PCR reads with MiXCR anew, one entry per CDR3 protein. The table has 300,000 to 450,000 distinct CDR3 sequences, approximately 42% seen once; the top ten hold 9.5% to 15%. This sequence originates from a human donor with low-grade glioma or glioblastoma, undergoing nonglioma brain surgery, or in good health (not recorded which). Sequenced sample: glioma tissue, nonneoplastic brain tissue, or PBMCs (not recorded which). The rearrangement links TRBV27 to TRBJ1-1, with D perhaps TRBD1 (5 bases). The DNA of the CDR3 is TGTGCCAGCAGTTTTTCAGGGACCCACACTGAAGCTTTCTTT. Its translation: CASSFSGTHTEAFF.